A single sample is the source of the 7 T cell receptor beta chains below, sequenced in a study of blood T cell repertoires in COVID-19. Sequencing used immunoSEQ multiplex PCR; TCRdb keeps in-frame clones, though not all of them. Here the sample spans about 52,000 clones, about 90% being singletons. The sample comprised peripheral blood. The receptors derive from a human donor with active COVID-19. The donor label of this sample is uncertain.

This chain joins TRBV5-1 and TRBJ2-5; TRBD2 might be the D (5 bases). The CDR3 extends over 14 amino acids. The V gene lost 0 bases and the J gene lost 5 bases, with 11 bases spanning the gap. From germline, CDR1 is SGHRS and CDR2 YFSETQ. DNA for the CDR3: TGCGCCAGCAGCTTGGGACGGGGTCAGGAGACCCAGTACTTC. Protein: CASSLGRGQETQYF.

The V call is TRBV19, the J call TRBJ2-3, with 9 bases matching TRBD1. The ends lost 3 bases at V and 14 bases at J; junction bases unmatched: 9. This CDR3 comprises 13 residues. CDR1 LNHDA and CDR2 SQIVND come from the germline V gene (reference sequence). In nucleotides, the CDR3 is TGTGCCAGTAGTATCGGACAGGGGACGAAAGGGTATTTT. Translated, it gives CASSIGQGTKGYF.

The chain recombines TRBV10-3 with TRBJ2-5; 15 bases fit TRBD2. The CDR3 sequence is 17 residues long. Germline CDR1 and CDR2: ENHRY and SYGVKD. V dropped 10 bases and J dropped 5; count of bases not matched to a gene: 14. CDR3 loop: CATRGTSGGPGTETQYF. The DNA for the CDR3 is TGTGCCACCCGGGGGACTAGCGGGGGGCCAGGAACGGAGACCCAGTACTTC.

The chain recombines TRBV19 with TRBJ1-1; D unclear. CDR3 length: 14 amino acids. Germline V lookup: CDR1 LNHDA, CDR2 SQIVND (reference sequence). Trimming left V 4 bases short and J 1 base short, with 10 bases between. CDR3 DNA sequence: TGTGCCAGTAGTACTGGACTATGGAACACTGAAGCTTTCTTT. This gives the protein CASSTGLWNTEAFF.

The rearrangement uses TRBV3-1 (or the pseudogene TRBV3-2) and TRBJ2-2; 9 bases line up with TRBD2. The J segment lost 6 bases and the V segment lost 4 bases, leaving 9 bases of the junction unmatched. Germline CDR1 reads LGHDT; CDR2 reads YNNKEL (reference sequence). The CDR3 extends over 16 amino acids. Here the CDR3 DNA reads TGTGCCAGCAGCCCTACTCCAGCGGGGGGTTCCGGGGAGCTGTTTTTT. Translated: CASSPTPAGGSGELFF.

Written as DNA, the CDR3 is TGTGCCAGCAGTTACTCGAACAGGGTGGTGGAGACCCAGTACTTC. Encoded protein: CASSYSNRVVETQYF. The V call is TRBV6-5, the J call TRBJ2-5, with TRBD1 as a possible D gene (6 bases). Germline-derived CDR1 and CDR2 are MNHEY and SVGAGI. Deletions cut 0 bases from V and 5 bases from J, with 13 bases between. This CDR3 contains 15 residues.

This sequence joins TRBV5-3 and TRBJ2-1, with TRBD1 identical over 7 bases. TRBV5-3 is given ORF status, its function remaining uncertain. The V and J ends lost 6 bases and 2 bases, in that order; junction bases with no gene match: 5. The CDR3 extends over 14 amino acids. CDR3 nucleotides: TGTGCCAGAACCACAGGGGCCACCTACAATGAGCAGTTCTTC. Amino acids: CARTTGATYNEQFF.